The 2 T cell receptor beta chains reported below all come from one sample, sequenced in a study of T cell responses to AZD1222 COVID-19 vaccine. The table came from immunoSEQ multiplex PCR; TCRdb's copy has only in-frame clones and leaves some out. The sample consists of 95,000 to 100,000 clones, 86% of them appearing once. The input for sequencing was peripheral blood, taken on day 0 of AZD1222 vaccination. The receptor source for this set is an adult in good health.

CDR3 sequence (DNA): TGTGCCAGCAGCTTACGGACTAGCGGGAGGGCGAACACCGGGGAGCTGTTTTTT. It is translated as CASSLRTSGRANTGELFF. The chain couples TRBV7-7 to TRBJ2-2, with 15 bases fitting TRBD2. Germline V gene sequence: CDR1 SSHAT, CDR2 FNYEAQ (reference sequence). V shed 2 bases and J 0 bases; nucleotides not matched to a gene: 1. The CDR3 contains 18 residues.

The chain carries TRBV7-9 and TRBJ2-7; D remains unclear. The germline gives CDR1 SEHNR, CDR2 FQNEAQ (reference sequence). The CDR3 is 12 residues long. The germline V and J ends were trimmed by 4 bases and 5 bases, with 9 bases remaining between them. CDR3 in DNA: TGTGCCAGCAGCTCCGAAGGGAACGAGCAGTACTTC. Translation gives CASSSEGNEQYF.